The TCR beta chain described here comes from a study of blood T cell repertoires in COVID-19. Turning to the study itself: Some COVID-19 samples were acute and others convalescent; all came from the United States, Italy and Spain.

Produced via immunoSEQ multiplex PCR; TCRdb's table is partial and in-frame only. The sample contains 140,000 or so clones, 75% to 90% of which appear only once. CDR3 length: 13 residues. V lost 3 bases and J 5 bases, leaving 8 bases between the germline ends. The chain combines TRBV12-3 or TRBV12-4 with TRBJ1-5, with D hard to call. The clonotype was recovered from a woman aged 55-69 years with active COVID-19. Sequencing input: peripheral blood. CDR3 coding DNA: TGTGCCAGCAGTTTTGAGCGGGATCAGCCCCAGCATTTT. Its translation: CASSFERDQPQHF.